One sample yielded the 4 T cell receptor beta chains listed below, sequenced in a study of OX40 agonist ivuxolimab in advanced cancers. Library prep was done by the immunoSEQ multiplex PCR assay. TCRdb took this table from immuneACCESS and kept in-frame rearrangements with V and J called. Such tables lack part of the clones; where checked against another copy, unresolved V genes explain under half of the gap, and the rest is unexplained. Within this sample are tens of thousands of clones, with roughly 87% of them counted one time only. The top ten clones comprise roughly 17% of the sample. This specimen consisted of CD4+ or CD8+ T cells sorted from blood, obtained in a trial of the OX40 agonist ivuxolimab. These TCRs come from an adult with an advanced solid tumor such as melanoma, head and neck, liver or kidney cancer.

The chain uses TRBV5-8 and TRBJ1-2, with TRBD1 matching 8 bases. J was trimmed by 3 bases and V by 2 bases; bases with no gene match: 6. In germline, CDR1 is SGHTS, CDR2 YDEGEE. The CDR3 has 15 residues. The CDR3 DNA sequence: TGTGCCAGCAGCTTCGGGGGACAGGCGGACTATGGCTACACCTTC. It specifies CASSFGGQADYGYTF.

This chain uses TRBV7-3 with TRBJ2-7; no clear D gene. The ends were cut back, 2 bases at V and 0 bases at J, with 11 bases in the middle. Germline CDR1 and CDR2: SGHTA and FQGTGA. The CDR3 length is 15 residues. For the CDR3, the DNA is TGTGCCAGCAGCTTAGCAGCTACGAGCTCCTACGAGCAGTACTTC. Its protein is CASSLAATSSYEQYF.

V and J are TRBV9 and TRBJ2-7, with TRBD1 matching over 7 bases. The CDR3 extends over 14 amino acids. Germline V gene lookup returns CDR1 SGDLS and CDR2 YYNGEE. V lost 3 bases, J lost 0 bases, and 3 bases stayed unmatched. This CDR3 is CASSETGTSYEQYF. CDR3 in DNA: TGTGCCAGCAGCGAGACAGGGACCTCCTACGAGCAGTACTTC.

The CDR3 reads CASSFIGGEQYF. The CDR3 DNA sequence: TGTGCCAGCAGTTTTATAGGCGGCGAGCAGTACTTC. The chain recombines TRBV27 with TRBJ2-7; D ambiguous. The length of the CDR3 is 12 residues. Per the germline V gene, CDR1 is MNHEY and CDR2 is SMNVEV (reference sequence). V lost 3 bases and J lost 6, with 9 bases in between.